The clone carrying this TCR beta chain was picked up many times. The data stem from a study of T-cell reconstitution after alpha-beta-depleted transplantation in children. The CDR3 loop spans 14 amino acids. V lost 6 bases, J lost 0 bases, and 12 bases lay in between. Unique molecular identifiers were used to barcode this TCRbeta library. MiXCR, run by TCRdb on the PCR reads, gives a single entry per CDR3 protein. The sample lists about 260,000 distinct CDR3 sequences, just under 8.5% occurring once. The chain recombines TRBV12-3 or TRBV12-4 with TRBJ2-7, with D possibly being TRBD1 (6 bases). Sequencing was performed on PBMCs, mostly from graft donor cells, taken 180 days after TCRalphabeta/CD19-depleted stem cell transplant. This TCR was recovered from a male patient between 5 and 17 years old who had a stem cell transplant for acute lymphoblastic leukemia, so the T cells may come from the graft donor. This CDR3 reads CASRLGTSSYEQYF. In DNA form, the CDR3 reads TGTGCCAGCAGGCTCGGGACATCCTCCTACGAGCAGTACTTC.